What follows is one T cell receptor (beta chain) and its context. The target antigen is unknown. This record belongs to a study of T cell clonotyping in hematopoietic cell transplantation. For the study at large: Recipient samples before transplant were obtained post-cytoreduction. Findings of the study overall: After transplant, recipient diversity fell while pathologically expanded clonotypes grew through day 180. Cells were unsorted, so CD4 and CD8 contributions were not separated.

The time point was: recipient sample about 28 days before transplant, after cytoreduction. Sequencing was performed with immunoSEQ multiplex PCR; in TCRdb, only in-frame clones are kept and a portion is missing. The sample lists approximately 26,000 clones, roughly 91% occurring once. This CDR3 has 12 amino acids. V was trimmed by 6 bases and J by 0 bases, leaving 5 bases between them. CDR1 is MDHEN, CDR2 SYDVKM, per germline. This specimen consisted of peripheral blood mononuclear cells, obtained before stem cell transplant. The chain links TRBV28 to TRBJ1-1; D gene ambiguous. This receptor was identified in a man aged 50 to 60 with acute myeloid leukemia. Some clones in this sample may be carry-over from other donors' samples. In DNA form, the CDR3 reads TGTGCCAGCAGAATCATGAACACTGAAGCTTTCTTT. Its translation is CASRIMNTEAFF.